This paragraph reports one T cell receptor (beta chain). Participants reported their clinical history, and cohort assignment relied on those reports. What the recovered Cohort 3 donors had was two negative PCRs, clearance, or symptom resolution. The sample belongs to a study of blood T cell repertoires in COVID-19. Study details: PBMCs, B-cell-depleted T cells, or T cells were the source of the cDNA or gDNA that made up the material.

The method was immunoSEQ multiplex PCR; TCRdb's version includes in-frame clones alone and lacks a portion of them. This table has about 480,000 clones, more than 75% appearing once. This receptor was obtained from a middle-aged woman who had recovered from COVID-19. Sequencing used PBMCs or T cells enriched from blood (not recorded which).

The CDR3 loop reads CASSQGTGGNSPLHF. CDR3 DNA: TGCGCCAGCAGCCAGGGGACAGGGGGAAATTCACCCCTCCACTTT. The chain joins TRBV5-1 to TRBJ1-6, with TRBD1 matching over 11 bases. J gave up 7 bases and V 4 bases, and 4 bases lay outside the gene matches. The CDR3 length is 15 residues. Germline V lookup: CDR1 SGHRS, CDR2 YFSETQ.